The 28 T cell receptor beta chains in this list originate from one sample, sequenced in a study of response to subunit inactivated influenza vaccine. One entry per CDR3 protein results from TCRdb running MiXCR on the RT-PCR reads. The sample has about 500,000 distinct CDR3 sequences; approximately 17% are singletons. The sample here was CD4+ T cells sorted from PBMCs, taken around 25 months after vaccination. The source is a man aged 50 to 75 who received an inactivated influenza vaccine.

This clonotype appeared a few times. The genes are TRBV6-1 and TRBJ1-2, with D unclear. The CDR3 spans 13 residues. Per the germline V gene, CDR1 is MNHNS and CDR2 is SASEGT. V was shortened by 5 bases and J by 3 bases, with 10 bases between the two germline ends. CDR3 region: CASSRSGYYGYTF. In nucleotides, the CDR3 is TGTGCCAGCAGTCGTTCTGGGTACTATGGCTACACCTTC.

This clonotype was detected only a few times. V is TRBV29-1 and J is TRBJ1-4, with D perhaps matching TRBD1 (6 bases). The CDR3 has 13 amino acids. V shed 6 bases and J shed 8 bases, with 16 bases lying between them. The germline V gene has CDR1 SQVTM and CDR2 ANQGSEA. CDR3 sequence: CSVRGGRLEKLFF. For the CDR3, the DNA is TGCAGCGTAAGAGGGGGACGTCTCGAAAAACTGTTTTTT. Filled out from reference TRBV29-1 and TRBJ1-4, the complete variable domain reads SAVISQKPSRDICQRGTSLTIQCQVDSQVTMMFWYRQQPGQSLTLIATANQGSEATYESGFVIDKFPISRPNLTFSTLTVSNMSPEDSSIYLCSVRGGRLEKLFFGSGTQLSVL.

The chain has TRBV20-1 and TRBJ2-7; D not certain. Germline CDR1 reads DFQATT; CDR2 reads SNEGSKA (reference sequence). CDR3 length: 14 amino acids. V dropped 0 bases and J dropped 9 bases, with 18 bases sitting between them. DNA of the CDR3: TGCAGTGCTAGAGATCGGTTTGTCGGCCCCCGGCAGTACTTC. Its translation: CSARDRFVGPRQYF.

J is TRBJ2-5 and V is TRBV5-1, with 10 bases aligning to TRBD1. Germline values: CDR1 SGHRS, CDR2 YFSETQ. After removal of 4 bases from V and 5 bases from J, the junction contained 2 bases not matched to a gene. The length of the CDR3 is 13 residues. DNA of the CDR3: TGCGCCAGCAGCGAGGGACAGGGGGAGACCCAGTACTTC. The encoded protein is CASSEGQGETQYF.

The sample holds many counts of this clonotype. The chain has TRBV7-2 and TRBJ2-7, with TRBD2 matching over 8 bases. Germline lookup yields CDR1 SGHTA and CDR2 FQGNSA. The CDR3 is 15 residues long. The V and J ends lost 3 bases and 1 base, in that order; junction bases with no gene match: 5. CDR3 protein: CASSLEAGVSYEQYF. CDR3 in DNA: TGTGCCAGCAGCTTGGAAGCGGGAGTTTCCTACGAGCAGTACTTC.

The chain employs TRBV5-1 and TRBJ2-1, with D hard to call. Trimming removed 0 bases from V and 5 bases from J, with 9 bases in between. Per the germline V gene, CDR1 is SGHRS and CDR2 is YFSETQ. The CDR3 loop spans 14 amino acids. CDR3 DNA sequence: TGCGCCAGCAGCTTGGCATCTTACAACAATGAGCAGTTCTTC. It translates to CASSLASYNNEQFF.

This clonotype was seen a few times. CDR3 sequence: CASSERGGRTGARGQKTQYF. The CDR3 DNA sequence: TGTGCCAGCAGTGAAAGGGGTGGTAGGACAGGGGCTCGGGGGCAGAAGACCCAGTACTTC. This rearrangement joins TRBV6-1 to TRBJ2-5, with 9 bases lining up with TRBD1. The ends lost 2 bases at V and 6 bases at J; junction bases unmatched: 22. CDR1 is MNHNS and CDR2 is SASEGT in the germline V gene. This CDR3 is 20 amino acids long.

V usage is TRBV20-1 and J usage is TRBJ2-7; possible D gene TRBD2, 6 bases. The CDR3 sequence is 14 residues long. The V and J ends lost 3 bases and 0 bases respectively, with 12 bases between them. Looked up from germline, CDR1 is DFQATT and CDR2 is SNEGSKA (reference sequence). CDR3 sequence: CSASRDWVSYEQYF. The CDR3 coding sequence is TGCAGTGCTAGCCGGGACTGGGTCTCCTACGAGCAGTACTTC.

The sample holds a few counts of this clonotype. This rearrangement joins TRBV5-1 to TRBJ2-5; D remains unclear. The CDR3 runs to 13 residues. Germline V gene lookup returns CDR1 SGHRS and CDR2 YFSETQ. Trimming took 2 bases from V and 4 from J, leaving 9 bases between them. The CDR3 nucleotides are TGCGCCAGCAGCTTCCCCTCCGGAGAGACCCAGTACTTC. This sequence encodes CASSFPSGETQYF.

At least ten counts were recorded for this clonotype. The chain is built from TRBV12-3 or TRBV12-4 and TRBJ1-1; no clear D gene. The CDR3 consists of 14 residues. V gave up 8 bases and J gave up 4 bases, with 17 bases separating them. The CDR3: CASQKTPWGTEAFF. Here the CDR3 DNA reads TGTGCCAGCCAAAAGACCCCGTGGGGCACTGAAGCTTTCTTT.

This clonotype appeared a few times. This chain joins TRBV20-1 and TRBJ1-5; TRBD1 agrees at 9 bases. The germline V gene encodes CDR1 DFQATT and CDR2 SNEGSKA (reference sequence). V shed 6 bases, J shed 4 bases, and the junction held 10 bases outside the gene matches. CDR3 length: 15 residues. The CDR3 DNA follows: TGCAGTGCCCCGTCGGGGACAGGGCTAAATCAGCCCCAGCATTTT. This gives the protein CSAPSGTGLNQPQHF.

The CDR3 here is CASTLPGITNYGYTF. The CDR3 DNA sequence: TGTGCCAGCACCCTCCCAGGGATTACTAACTATGGCTACACCTTC. The chain joins TRBV5-8 to TRBJ1-2, with TRBD1 as a possible D gene (5 bases). V gave up 6 bases and J gave up 0 bases, with 15 bases separating them. The CDR3 is made up of 15 amino acids. Germline lookup yields CDR1 SGHTS and CDR2 YDEGEE.

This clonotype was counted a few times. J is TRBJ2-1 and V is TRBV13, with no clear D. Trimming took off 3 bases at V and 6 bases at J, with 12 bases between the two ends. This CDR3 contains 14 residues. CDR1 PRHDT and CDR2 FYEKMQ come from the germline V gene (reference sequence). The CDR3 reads CASSFGLSGNEQFF. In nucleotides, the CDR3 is TGTGCCAGCAGCTTCGGCCTTTCAGGCAATGAGCAGTTCTTC.

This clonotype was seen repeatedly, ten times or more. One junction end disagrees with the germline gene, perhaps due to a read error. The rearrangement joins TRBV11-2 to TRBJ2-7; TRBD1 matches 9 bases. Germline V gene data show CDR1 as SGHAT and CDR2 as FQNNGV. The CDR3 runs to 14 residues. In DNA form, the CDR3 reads TGTGCCAGCAGTTTAGGGACAGGGCGCTACGAGCAGTACTTC. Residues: CASSLGTGRYEQYF.

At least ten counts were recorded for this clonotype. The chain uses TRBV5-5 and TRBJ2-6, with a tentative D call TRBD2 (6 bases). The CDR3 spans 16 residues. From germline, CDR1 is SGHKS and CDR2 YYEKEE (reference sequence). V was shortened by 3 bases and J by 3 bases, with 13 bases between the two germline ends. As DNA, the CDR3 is TGTGCCAGCAGCTCCCTCGGAGGGGATGGGGCCAACGTCCTGACTTTC. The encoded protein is CASSSLGGDGANVLTF.

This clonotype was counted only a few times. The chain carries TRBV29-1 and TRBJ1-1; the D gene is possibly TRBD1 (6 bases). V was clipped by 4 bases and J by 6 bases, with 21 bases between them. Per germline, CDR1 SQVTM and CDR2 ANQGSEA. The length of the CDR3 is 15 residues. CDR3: CSVGGLSFKGSEAFF. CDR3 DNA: TGCAGCGTTGGGGGGCTGTCCTTCAAGGGCTCTGAAGCTTTCTTT.

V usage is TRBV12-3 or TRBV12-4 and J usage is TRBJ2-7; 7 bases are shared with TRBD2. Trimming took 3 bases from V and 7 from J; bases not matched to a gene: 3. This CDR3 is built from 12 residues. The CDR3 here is CASSFQAGEQYF. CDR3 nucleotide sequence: TGTGCCAGCAGTTTTCAAGCGGGAGAGCAGTACTTC.

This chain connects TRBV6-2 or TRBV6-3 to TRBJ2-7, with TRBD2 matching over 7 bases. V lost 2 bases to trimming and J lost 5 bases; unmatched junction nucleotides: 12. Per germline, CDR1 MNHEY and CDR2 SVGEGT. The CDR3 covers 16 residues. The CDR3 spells CASSYLHGGSPHEQYF. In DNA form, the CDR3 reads TGTGCCAGCAGTTACCTCCACGGCGGGAGCCCCCACGAGCAGTACTTC.

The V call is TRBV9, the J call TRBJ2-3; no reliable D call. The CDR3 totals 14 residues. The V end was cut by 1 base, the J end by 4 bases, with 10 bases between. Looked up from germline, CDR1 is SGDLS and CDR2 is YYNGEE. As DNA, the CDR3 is TGTGCCAGCAGCGTAAATGTGAGGTCAGATACGCAGTATTTT. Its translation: CASSVNVRSDTQYF.

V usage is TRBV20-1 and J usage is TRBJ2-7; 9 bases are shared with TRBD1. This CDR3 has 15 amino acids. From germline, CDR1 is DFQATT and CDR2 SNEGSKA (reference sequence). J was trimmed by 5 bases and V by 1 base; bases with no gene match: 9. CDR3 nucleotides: TGCAGTGCTAGAGCCCACAGGGGGCTCCTCAACGAGCAGTACTTC. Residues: CSARAHRGLLNEQYF.

CDR3 sequence (DNA): TGTGCCAGCAGCCTCCGCGGAGGACAACCAAACCAAGAGACCCAGTACTTC. It translates to CASSLRGGQPNQETQYF. The V and J genes are TRBV11-2 and TRBJ2-5; D is perhaps TRBD1 or TRBD2 (5 bases each). This CDR3 has 17 amino acids. The germline CDR1 and CDR2 sequences are SGHAT and FQNNGV. V lost 5 bases, J lost 0 bases, and 19 bases lay in between.

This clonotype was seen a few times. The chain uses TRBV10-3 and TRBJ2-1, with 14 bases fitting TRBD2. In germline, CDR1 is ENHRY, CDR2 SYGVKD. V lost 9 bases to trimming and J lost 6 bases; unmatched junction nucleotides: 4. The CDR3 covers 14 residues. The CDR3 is CAIGLAGGGNEQFF. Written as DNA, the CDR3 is TGTGCCATTGGACTAGCGGGAGGAGGCAATGAGCAGTTCTTC.

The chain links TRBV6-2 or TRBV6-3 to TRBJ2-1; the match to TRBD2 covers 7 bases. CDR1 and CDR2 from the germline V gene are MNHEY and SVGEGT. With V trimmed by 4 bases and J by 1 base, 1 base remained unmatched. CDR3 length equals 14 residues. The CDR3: CASSSSGSYNEQFF. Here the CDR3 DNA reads TGTGCCAGCAGTTCTAGCGGATCCTACAATGAGCAGTTCTTC.

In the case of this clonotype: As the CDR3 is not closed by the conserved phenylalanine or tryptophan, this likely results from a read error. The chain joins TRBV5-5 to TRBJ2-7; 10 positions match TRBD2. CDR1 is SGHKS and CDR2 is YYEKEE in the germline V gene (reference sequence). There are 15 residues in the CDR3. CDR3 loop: CDSSSRAGGLGEQYI. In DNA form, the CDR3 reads TGTGACAGCAGCTCGCGAGCGGGAGGGCTCGGCGAGCAGTACATC.

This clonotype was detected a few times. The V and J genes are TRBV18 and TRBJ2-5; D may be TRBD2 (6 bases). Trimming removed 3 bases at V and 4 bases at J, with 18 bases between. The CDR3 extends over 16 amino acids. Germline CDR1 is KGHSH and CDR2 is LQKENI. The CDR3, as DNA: TGTGCCAGCTCACCTCCCCTGGCGGGATGGAGAGAGACCCAGTACTTC. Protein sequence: CASSPPLAGWRETQYF.

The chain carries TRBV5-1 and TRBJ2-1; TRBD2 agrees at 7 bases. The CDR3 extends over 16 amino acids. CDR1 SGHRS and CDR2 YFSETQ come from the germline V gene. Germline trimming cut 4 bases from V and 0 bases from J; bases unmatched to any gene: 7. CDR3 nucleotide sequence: TGCGCCAGCAGCGGGGGGGTAGGGGACTCCTACAATGAGCAGTTCTTC. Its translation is CASSGGVGDSYNEQFF.

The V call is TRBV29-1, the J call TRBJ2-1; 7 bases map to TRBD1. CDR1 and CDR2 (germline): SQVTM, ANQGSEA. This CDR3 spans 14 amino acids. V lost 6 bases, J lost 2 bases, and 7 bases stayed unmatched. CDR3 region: CSVVRDSTYNEQFF. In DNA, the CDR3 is TGCAGCGTAGTCCGGGACAGTACCTACAATGAGCAGTTCTTC.

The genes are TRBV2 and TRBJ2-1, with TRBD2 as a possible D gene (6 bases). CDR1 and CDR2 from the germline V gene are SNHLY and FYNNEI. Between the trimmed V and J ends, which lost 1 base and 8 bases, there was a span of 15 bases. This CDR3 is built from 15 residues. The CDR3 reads CASSEVGRASDEQFF. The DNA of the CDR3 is TGTGCCAGCAGTGAAGTTGGCAGGGCTAGCGATGAGCAGTTCTTC.